Sequencing of this TCR beta chain was carried out in a study of CD8+CD57+ T cells in acquired aplastic anemia. TCR beta VDJ and CDR3 were profiled, and genomic DNA was the template. TCRdb re-called the reads with MiXCR, one entry per CDR3 protein. This sample has some 130,000 distinct CDR3 sequences, with around two fifths found just once. A remark on this clonotype: Because it lacks the conserved phenylalanine or tryptophan at the end, this CDR3 is likely a read error. Because the CDR3's place on the DNA is in doubt, the DNA is left out and the CDR3 is given as listed by TCRdb.

The CDR3 adds up to 18 amino acids, both ends counted. Germline-derived CDR1 and CDR2 are KGHDR and SFDVKD. The chain joins TRBV24-1 to TRBJ1-2; the D call of TRBD1 is as the table states it, not checked on the DNA. The TCR sequence derives from a human donor in good health, serving as a control. The sample consisted of sorted CD4+, CD8+, or CD8+CD57+ T cells (not recorded which) from PBMCs. This CDR3 is CATSDTPGTGWGNYGCTL.